This paragraph reports one T cell receptor (beta chain). Its antigen is currently unknown. These data come from a study of PD-1 blockade in classical Hodgkin lymphoma. About the study: Intravenous nivolumab at 3 mg/kg was given to patients every 2 weeks. Study-level findings and limits: Factors driving the repertoire differences, possibly disease activity or prior therapy, remain undefined.

Generated by immunoSEQ multiplex PCR, the TCRdb table keeps only in-frame clones and is missing some. Seen here are tens of thousands of clones, roughly 80% observed once, and the top ten hold about 32%. There was relapse after autologous stem cell transplantation in every patient, and there was variation in brentuximab vedotin exposure. Best outcomes ranged across complete response, partial response and progressive disease. This sequence was found in a human donor with classical Hodgkin lymphoma. The input for sequencing was peripheral blood mononuclear cells (PBMCs), taken at baseline.

The CDR3 bases are TGTGCCAGCAGTTTCGGCGGGGGGAGACAAGAGACCCAGTACTTC. The encoded protein is CASSFGGGRQETQYF. V usage is TRBV27 and J usage is TRBJ2-5; 8 positions agree with TRBD2. The CDR3 extends over 15 amino acids. Germline CDR1 is MNHEY and CDR2 is SMNVEV (reference sequence). V shed 3 bases, J shed 2 bases, and the junction held 5 bases outside the gene matches.